These T cell receptor beta chains were read from a single sample in a study of regulatory T cells in long-lasting Graves disease. One entry per CDR3 protein results from TCRdb running MiXCR on the multiplex PCR reads. The table shows some 430,000 distinct CDR3 sequences, with roughly 21% occurring only once. The sample here was peripheral blood mononuclear cells (PBMCs), taken when the disease was refractory, from a patient treated with antithyroid drugs. The source is a female donor with Graves disease. Both conserved end residues are part of each CDR3. Fields, in order: clone size, V gene, J gene, D gene, CDR3 protein, CDR3 DNA. The D gene is left open where the match is weak. Clone size, where shown, is once, few, many, or a class for clones that have expanded.

size: few; V: TRBV6-2/TRBV6-3; J: TRBJ2-7; D: NA; CDR3: CASSEAGMLREQYF; DNA: TGTGCCAGCAGTGAAGCCGGAATGCTACGCGAGCAGTACTTC
size: many; V: TRBV30; J: TRBJ1-4; D: NA; CDR3: CAWSPGATNEKLFF; DNA: TGTGCCTGGAGCCCGGGGGCAACTAATGAAAAACTGTTTTTT
size: few; V: TRBV14; J: TRBJ1-1; D: NA; CDR3: CASSQVAPGRSGEAFF; DNA: TGTGCCAGCAGCCAAGTTGCGCCCGGGAGGAGCGGTGAAGCTTTCTTT
size: many; V: TRBV27; J: TRBJ2-7; D: TRBD1; CDR3: CASGDRGHSYEQYF; DNA: TGTGCCAGCGGGGACAGGGGACACTCCTACGAGCAGTACTTC
size: many; V: TRBV30; J: TRBJ2-7; D: NA; CDR3: CAWSDSYEQYF; DNA: TGTGCCTGGAGCGACAGCTACGAGCAGTACTTC
size: few; V: TRBV4-2; J: TRBJ2-5; D: NA; CDR3: CASSQEGGVIQETQYF; DNA: TGTGCCAGCAGCCAAGAAGGGGGGGTGATCCAAGAGACCCAGTACTTC
size: NA; V: TRBV20-1; J: TRBJ1-2; D: TRBD1; CDR3: CSASSLTGAGAGYGYTF; DNA: TGCAGTGCTTCCTCCTTGACAGGGGCGGGGGCTGGCTATGGCTACACCTTC
size: NA; V: TRBV6-2/TRBV6-3; J: TRBJ2-5; D: TRBD1; CDR3: CASSTNRDRAQETQYF; DNA: TGTGCCAGCAGCACTAACCGGGACAGGGCGCAAGAGACCCAGTACTTC
size: NA; V: TRBV27; J: TRBJ2-7; D: NA; CDR3: CASSFQITNDRNHEQYF; DNA: TGTGCCAGCAGTTTCCAAATAACGAACGACAGGAACCACGAGCAGTACTTC
size: NA; V: TRBV6-1; J: TRBJ1-1; D: NA; CDR3: CASSPQARVLNTEAFF; DNA: TGTGCCAGCAGTCCTCAGGCGAGGGTGCTGAACACTGAAGCTTTCTTT
size: many; V: TRBV11-2; J: TRBJ1-4; D: NA; CDR3: CASSLPPGRKNEKLFF; DNA: TGTGCCAGCAGCTTGCCCCCGGGACGTAAAAATGAAAAACTGTTTTTT
size: many; V: TRBV12-3/TRBV12-4; J: TRBJ2-2; D: NA; CDR3: CASSFRNTGELFF; DNA: TGTGCCAGCAGTTTCCGGAACACCGGGGAGCTGTTTTTT
size: NA; V: TRBV5-1; J: TRBJ2-2; D: NA; CDR3: CASSLAGQAYTGELFF; DNA: TGCGCCAGCAGCTTGGCCGGGCAGGCATACACCGGGGAGCTGTTTTTT
size: NA; V: TRBV6-2/TRBV6-3; J: TRBJ1-6; D: TRBD1; CDR3: CASSPTGVDSPLHF; DNA: TGTGCCAGCAGCCCCACAGGGGTTGATTCACCCCTCCACTTT
size: NA; V: TRBV19; J: TRBJ1-2; D: NA; CDR3: CASSIGRDYGYTF; DNA: TGTGCCAGTAGTATTGGCAGGGACTATGGCTACACCTTC
size: many; V: TRBV14; J: TRBJ1-4; D: NA; CDR3: CASSQDRGQVLEKLFF; DNA: TGTGCCAGCAGCCAAGATCGGGGGCAGGTTTTGGAAAAACTGTTTTTT
size: many; V: TRBV24-1; J: TRBJ2-7; D: NA; CDR3: CATSDPGTTEQYF; DNA: TGTGCCACCAGTGATCCTGGGACCACAGAGCAGTACTTC
size: many; V: TRBV2; J: TRBJ1-1; D: TRBD1; CDR3: CASSLQGPRNTEAFF; DNA: TGTGCCAGCAGTCTACAGGGGCCGAGAAACACTGAAGCTTTCTTT
size: NA; V: TRBV12-3/TRBV12-4; J: TRBJ1-3; D: NA; CDR3: CASTPSFSGNTIYF; DNA: TGTGCCAGCACCCCTTCCTTCTCTGGAAACACCATATATTTT
size: NA; V: TRBV6-1; J: TRBJ2-1; D: TRBD2; CDR3: CASLPPQRSGTFPRHNEQFF; DNA: TGTGCCAGTCTCCCCCCTCAACGGAGCGGGACTTTCCCGCGCCACAATGAGCAGTTCTTC
size: few; V: TRBV6-4; J: TRBJ2-7; D: TRBD1; CDR3: CASRTGGRYEQYF; DNA: TGTGCCAGTCGGACAGGGGGCAGATACGAGCAGTACTTC
size: many; V: TRBV28; J: TRBJ1-1; D: NA; CDR3: CASSLGIRGEAFF; DNA: TGTGCCAGCAGTTTAGGAATTAGGGGTGAAGCTTTCTTT
size: many; V: TRBV5-1; J: TRBJ1-1; D: NA; CDR3: CASSLAPQATNTEAFF; DNA: TGCGCCAGCAGCTTGGCCCCACAGGCCACCAACACTGAAGCTTTCTTT
size: NA; V: TRBV13; J: TRBJ2-7; D: TRBD1; CDR3: CASSPAGTGDYEQYF; DNA: TGTGCCAGCAGCCCGGCCGGGACAGGGGATTACGAGCAGTACTTC
size: many; V: TRBV28; J: TRBJ1-1; D: NA; CDR3: CASSFLQGGTEAFF; DNA: TGTGCCAGCAGTTTCTTACAGGGTGGCACTGAAGCTTTCTTT
size: NA; V: TRBV7-3; J: TRBJ2-5; D: NA; CDR3: CASSLGLGGPEETQYF; DNA: TGTGCCAGCAGCTTAGGGCTCGGGGGGCCAGAAGAGACCCAGTACTTC
size: many; V: TRBV11-2; J: TRBJ1-1; D: NA; CDR3: CASSLAGWRVNTEAFF; DNA: TGTGCCAGCAGCTTAGCGGGATGGAGGGTGAACACTGAAGCTTTCTTT
size: many; V: TRBV12-3/TRBV12-4; J: TRBJ1-1; D: TRBD1; CDR3: CASSLAGGGTEAFF; DNA: TGTGCCAGCAGTTTAGCAGGGGGCGGGACTGAAGCTTTCTTT
size: few; V: TRBV6-2/TRBV6-3; J: TRBJ1-3; D: NA; CDR3: CASSYGLRISGNTIYF; DNA: TGTGCCAGCAGTTACGGATTGCGAATCTCTGGAAACACCATATATTTT
size: many; V: TRBV28; J: TRBJ2-5; D: TRBD1; CDR3: CASSGTGGKGETQYF; DNA: TGTGCCAGCAGTGGGACAGGGGGGAAAGGAGAGACCCAGTACTTC
size: many; V: TRBV28; J: TRBJ1-2; D: NA; CDR3: CASSFPGLYGYTF; DNA: TGTGCCAGCAGTTTCCCAGGCCTCTATGGCTACACCTTC
size: many; V: TRBV12-5; J: TRBJ1-4; D: NA; CDR3: CASALSGTGRGPTNEKLFF; DNA: TGTGCTAGTGCCTTGAGTGGTACAGGGAGAGGACCCACGAATGAAAAACTGTTTTTT
size: few; V: TRBV20-1; J: TRBJ1-6; D: NA; CDR3: CSAREDGLNSPLHF; DNA: TGCAGTGCTAGAGAGGACGGGTTGAATTCACCCCTCCACTTT
size: many; V: TRBV12-3/TRBV12-4; J: TRBJ1-1; D: NA; CDR3: CASSPRAGAGTEAFF; DNA: TGTGCCAGCAGCCCACGTGCGGGGGCCGGGACTGAAGCTTTCTTT
size: NA; V: TRBV12-3/TRBV12-4; J: TRBJ2-1; D: NA; CDR3: CASRRTLTYNEQFF; DNA: TGTGCCAGCAGGCGGACACTAACCTACAATGAGCAGTTCTTC
size: few; V: TRBV13; J: TRBJ1-5; D: NA; CDR3: CASSLQGKGSNQPQHF; DNA: TGTGCCAGCAGCTTACAGGGGAAGGGGAGCAATCAGCCCCAGCATTTT
size: many; V: TRBV29-1; J: TRBJ2-5; D: NA; CDR3: CSVDGWGVMRTQYF; DNA: TGCAGCGTTGACGGATGGGGGGTTATGCGGACCCAGTACTTC